This T cell receptor (beta chain) was sequenced in a study of T cells after posttransplantation cyclophosphamide. Trimming shortened V by 4 bases and J by 5 bases, and 18 bases separated the two germline ends. In germline, CDR1 is SGHKS, CDR2 YYEKEE (reference sequence). This CDR3 region has 15 residues. The data were produced by immunoSEQ multiplex PCR, yet TCRdb's version contains in-frame clones alone and is incomplete. This set yields some 43,000 clones and no singletons; the top ten hold 2.2%. In its sample, this clone was seen many times. Its specificity is unknown. Study-wide results and limits: Recipient CMV seropositivity and CMV reactivation strongly tracked TRB clonality.

The J gene is TRBJ2-5, the V gene TRBV5-5, with a weak D call TRBD1 (6 bases). The sequence came from a middle-aged man in good health, CMV-negative, and a related stem cell transplant donor. Material: PBMCs. In DNA form, the CDR3 reads TGTGCCAGCAGCCTCATAGCACAGGGTTTTGAGACCCAGTACTTC. Protein sequence: CASSLIAQGFETQYF.